These 20 T cell receptor beta chains share one sample of origin, sequenced in a study of Ad26.COV2.S vaccination and SARS-CoV-2 variants. Treatment described: some 19 received Ad26.COV2.S at low or high dose, single or two shots; five or six received placebo; per-sample allocation not given. Sampling was done on day 63 after the first vaccine or placebo injection. Some clones are missing from TCRdb's copy, which holds only in-frame ones; the method was immunoSEQ multiplex PCR. The sample yields about half a million clones, roughly 87% seen once. The input for sequencing was peripheral blood, taken in a trial of Ad26.COV2.S vaccine versus placebo. Receptor source: a person aged 18 to 65 who received the Ad26.COV2.S COVID-19 vaccine or a placebo.

V gene TRBV5-1 combines with J gene TRBJ2-1, with 8 bases that match TRBD1. V shed 2 bases and J 3 bases; nucleotides not matched to a gene: 4. This CDR3 is built from 15 residues. In germline, CDR1 is SGHRS, CDR2 YFSETQ. This CDR3 is CASSLGQGGYNEQFF. CDR3 DNA: TGCGCCAGCAGCTTAGGACAGGGTGGCTACAATGAGCAGTTCTTC.

The J gene is TRBJ2-6, the V gene TRBV28, with D tentatively TRBD1 (5 bases). From germline, CDR1 is MDHEN and CDR2 SYDVKM. The CDR3 length is 18 residues. V was clipped by 7 bases and J by 0 bases, with 19 bases between them. The DNA of the CDR3 is TGTGCCAGCATCAGCGCAGGGCCGAGTACCTCTGGGGCCAACGTCCTGACTTTC. Protein: CASISAGPSTSGANVLTF.

This chain joins TRBV5-6 and TRBJ1-1; the D is unclear. The CDR3 covers 11 residues. Per germline, CDR1 SGHDT and CDR2 YYEEEE. V dropped 4 bases and J dropped 6 bases, with 7 bases sitting between them. The CDR3 coding sequence is TGTGCCAGCAGCCGCCTGTCTGAAGCTTTCTTT. Its translation: CASSRLSEAFF. Using reference TRBV5-6 and TRBJ1-1 for the parts outside the CDR3, the full variable domain is DAGVTQSPTHLIKTRGQQVTLRCSPKSGHDTVSWYQQALGQGPQFIFQYYEEEERQRGNFPDRFSGHQFPNYSSELNVNALLLGDSALYLCASSRLSEAFFGQGTRLTVV.

The V gene is TRBV11-3, the J gene TRBJ2-3, with 10 bases fitting TRBD2. CDR3 length: 14 residues. The V gene end was trimmed by 4 bases and the J gene end by 5 bases; junction bases not matched to a gene: 3. Germline assignment: CDR1 SGHNT and CDR2 YENEEA. As DNA, the CDR3 is TGTGCCAGCAGCTCCGGACTAGCGGTAGATACGCAGTATTTT. It translates to CASSSGLAVDTQYF.

The chain is built from TRBV4-1 and TRBJ1-2; 12 nucleotides agree with TRBD1. With V trimmed by 1 base and J by 1 base, 7 bases remained unmatched. Germline V lookup: CDR1 MGHRA, CDR2 YSYEKL. This CDR3 spans 18 amino acids. The CDR3 bases are TGCGCCAGCAGCCAAGGGGGGGACAGGGGGCGCCTTAACTATGGCTACACCTTC. Encoded protein: CASSQGGDRGRLNYGYTF.

The chain joins TRBV9 to TRBJ2-2; D not certain. The CDR3 is made up of 13 amino acids. Germline CDR1 is SGDLS and CDR2 is YYNGEE. V was cut by 3 bases and J by 6 bases, with 9 bases left in between. CDR3 amino acids: CASSGFFPGELFF. CDR3 nucleotides: TGTGCCAGCAGCGGATTCTTTCCCGGGGAGCTGTTTTTT.

The V call is TRBV5-5, the J call TRBJ2-7, with 8 bases aligning to TRBD2. CDR3 size: 15 residues. Per the germline V gene, CDR1 is SGHKS and CDR2 is YYEKEE (reference sequence). V gave up 0 bases and J gave up 0 bases; unmatched junction bases: 2. CDR3 DNA sequence: TGTGCCAGCAGCTTGGGCGGGACTAGCTCCTACGAGCAGTACTTC. It specifies CASSLGGTSSYEQYF. Based on the CDR3 plus reference TRBV5-5 and TRBJ2-7, the full variable domain is DAGVTQSPTHLIKTRGQQVTLRCSPISGHKSVSWYQQVLGQGPQFIFQYYEKEERGRGNFPDRFSARQFPNYSSELNVNALLLGDSALYLCASSLGGTSSYEQYFGPGTRLTVT.

The chain uses TRBV5-4 and TRBJ1-1, with D possibly matching TRBD1 (6 bases). The CDR3 sequence is 18 residues long. CDR1 SGHNT and CDR2 YYREEE come from the germline V gene (reference sequence). The V and J ends lost 0 bases and 0 bases respectively, with 18 bases between them. CDR3: CASSLAGQSTTMNTEAFF. Here the CDR3 DNA reads TGTGCCAGCAGCTTGGCTGGACAGAGCACCACCATGAACACTGAAGCTTTCTTT.

The V gene is TRBV6-5, the J gene TRBJ1-6; D is undetermined. CDR1 and CDR2 (germline): MNHEY, SVGAGI. There are 15 residues in the CDR3. V lost 7 bases and J 0 bases, leaving 10 bases between the germline ends. The CDR3 nucleotides are TGTGCCAGCAAGGAGGTTAGCTCCTATAATTCACCCCTCCACTTT. Translating gives CASKEVSSYNSPLHF.

In its sample, this clone was seen a few times. This sequence joins TRBV29-1 and TRBJ1-1; unclear D gene. Germline V lookup: CDR1 SQVTM, CDR2 ANQGSEA. This CDR3 spans 13 amino acids. Trimming took 3 bases from V and 4 from J, leaving 12 bases between them. CDR3 sequence: CSVEEESGTEAFF. The CDR3 DNA reads as TGCAGCGTTGAGGAGGAGTCGGGCACTGAAGCTTTCTTT.

The genes are TRBV4-2 and TRBJ2-7; TRBD1 agrees at 7 bases. CDR1 and CDR2 (germline): LGHNA, YNFKEQ. The V segment lost 4 bases and the J segment 2 bases; nucleotides outside the gene matches: 11. The CDR3 has 16 amino acids. This CDR3 reads CASSRAPGQSTYEQYF. The CDR3, as DNA: TGTGCCAGCAGCCGAGCCCCGGGACAGAGTACCTACGAGCAGTACTTC.

As DNA, the CDR3 is TGCGCCAGCAGCCCGAAAGCTGCTTCCTACGAGCAGTACTTC. It is translated as CASSPKAASYEQYF. This rearrangement joins TRBV5-1 to TRBJ2-7; D call uncertain. The CDR3 extends over 14 amino acids. Trimming stripped 4 bases from V and 1 base from J, with 12 bases between. In germline, CDR1 is SGHRS, CDR2 YFSETQ.

The V gene is TRBV28, the J gene TRBJ1-4; 10 bases are a match to TRBD1. The junction had 7 bases not matched to a gene; V was cut back by 5 bases and J by 7 bases. The CDR3 runs 15 residues. The germline CDR1 and CDR2 sequences are MDHEN and SYDVKM. The CDR3 protein is CASSPTGGAVEKLFF. CDR3 bases: TGTGCCAGCAGTCCGACAGGGGGCGCGGTTGAAAAACTGTTTTTT.

In this sample, this clone turned up once. The genes are TRBV4-2 and TRBJ2-3; no clear D. CDR3 length equals 11 residues. Germline values: CDR1 LGHNA, CDR2 YNFKEQ. Trimming took 4 bases from V and 4 from J, leaving 3 bases between them. CDR3 nucleotides: TGTGCCAGCAGCCGGGCAGATACGCAGTATTTT. This gives the protein CASSRADTQYF.

This chain links TRBV30 with TRBJ1-5; tentative D call: TRBD1 (5 bases). The CDR3 loop spans 15 amino acids. Trimming took 3 bases from V and 9 from J, leaving 21 bases between them. Germline CDR1 and CDR2: GTSNPN and SVGIG (reference sequence). This chain's CDR3 is CAWSDGAARRWPQHF. The CDR3 DNA follows: TGTGCCTGGAGCGACGGGGCAGCGAGGAGGTGGCCCCAGCATTTT.

The chain combines TRBV3-1 (or the pseudogene TRBV3-2) with TRBJ2-3; a weak D match, TRBD1 (5 bases). CDR1 and CDR2 from the germline V gene are LGHDT and YNNKEL (reference sequence). The CDR3 sequence is 13 residues long. V lost 1 base and J 9 bases, leaving 11 bases between the germline ends. This CDR3 reads CASSQGGWGTQYF. The CDR3 region has the DNA TGTGCCAGCAGCCAAGGAGGATGGGGCACGCAGTATTTT.

The chain has TRBV4-2 and TRBJ1-6, with D possibly TRBD1 on 5 matching bases. V was clipped by 0 bases and J by 7 bases, with 13 bases between them. Germline loops: CDR1 LGHNA, CDR2 YNFKEQ. CDR3 length: 16 amino acids. The CDR3 loop is CASSQEYDRENSPLHF. The CDR3 DNA is TGTGCCAGCAGCCAAGAGTACGACAGAGAAAATTCACCCCTCCACTTT.

The V gene is TRBV7-9, the J gene TRBJ1-6; weak D call: TRBD1 (6 bases). V was shortened by 9 bases and J by 6 bases, with 15 bases between the two germline ends. Looked up from germline, CDR1 is SEHNR and CDR2 is FQNEAQ (reference sequence). This CDR3 is built from 14 residues. CDR3 amino acids: CASRRDTTNSPLHF. For the CDR3, the DNA is TGTGCCAGTCGTAGGGACACTACTAATTCACCCCTCCACTTT.

J is TRBJ2-2 and V is TRBV7-9; 11 bases align to TRBD1. The trim removed 6 bases at V and 1 base at J, leaving 7 bases unmatched. The CDR3 consists of 17 residues. CDR1 and CDR2 (germline): SEHNR, FQNEAQ (reference sequence). This CDR3 reads CASSYPGTGGNTGELFF. The CDR3 nucleotides read TGTGCCAGCAGTTACCCCGGGACAGGGGGGAACACCGGGGAGCTGTTTTTT.

V is TRBV19 and J is TRBJ1-5, with D maybe TRBD1 (6 bases). Trimming shortened V by 7 bases and J by 1 base, and 17 bases separated the two germline ends. The CDR3 has 16 residues. CDR1 LNHDA and CDR2 SQIVND come from the germline V gene (reference sequence). CDR3 loop: CASTGQGLWSNQPQHF. The CDR3 region has the DNA TGTGCCAGTACTGGCCAGGGGCTTTGGAGCAATCAGCCCCAGCATTTT.